The T cell receptor (beta chain) described here comes from a study of response to subunit inactivated influenza vaccine (dated by TCRdb to the late 2010s). Study-level background: Deep quantitative profiling of the T cell receptor repertoire was used in the study to follow responses to a trivalent subunit inactivated influenza vaccine.

Library creation used RT-PCR. The listed sequencing device is Illumina HiSeq 2500. TCRdb trimmed the raw reads at Q25, called clones with MiXCR and kept productive beta chains. Every entry covers one CDR3 protein and lists the most common genes and DNA from its rows. Across this sample there are some 640,000 distinct CDR3 sequences, with about 15% seen only once. Around 6.5% of the sample is held by the ten biggest clonotypes. The sample holds a few counts of this clonotype. It lacks a known antigen. Base quality data are lacking; no much larger clone is found one base away. Overall results and qualifications from the work: It was suggested by the authors that each seasonal influenza vaccination may recruit only a limited number of new T cells.

CDR1 SGHAT and CDR2 FQNNGV are derived from the germline V gene. V is shortened by 5 bases, J by 2 bases, and the region joining them spans 16 bases. Spanning cysteine to phenylalanine, the CDR3 consists of 15 amino acids. The DNA shown is the 45-base CDR3, in frame from base 1. The clonotype comes from a middle-aged man who received an inactivated influenza vaccine. Donor details come from another sample of the same person, matched by shared clones. The V and J segments used are TRBV11-2 and TRBJ2-7, with TRBD2 as a weak D call on 6 bases. Sequencing used PBMCs from blood, obtained roughly 2 weeks before vaccination. The CDR3 protein sequence reads: CASSPGSAGTYEQYF. DNA sequence: TGTGCCAGCAGCCCGGGGTCGGCGGGGACCTACGAGCAGTACTTC. With the rest looked up from the reference TRBV11-2 and TRBJ2-7 genes rather than sequenced, the full variable domain is EAGVAQSPRYKIIEKRQSVAFWCNPISGHATLYWYQQILGQGPKLLIQFQNNGVVDDSQLPKDRFSAERLKGVDSTLKIQPAKLEDSAVYLCASSPGSAGTYEQYFGPGTRLTVT.